One sample yielded the 8 T cell receptor beta chains listed below, sequenced in a study of cytomegalovirus exposure and HLA in healthy donors. Use of 60 Vbeta and 13 Jbeta primers characterized the PCR. TCRdb's copy holds only in-frame clones and misses some; the assay was immunoSEQ multiplex PCR. The sample contains around 130,000 clones, more than 65% of which appear only once. Sequenced input: PBMCs. Source of these receptors: a man aged 18 to 30 in good health and CMV-seropositive.

The V call is TRBV6-5, the J call TRBJ1-2; D gene ambiguous. Germline values: CDR1 MNHEY, CDR2 SVGAGI. V was pared by 0 bases and J by 14 bases, with 16 bases between. The CDR3 loop spans 13 amino acids. CDR3 amino acids: CASSYSMVRGWTF. The CDR3 DNA follows: TGTGCCAGCAGTTACTCGATGGTGAGAGGGTGGACCTTC.

The chain uses TRBV7-8 and TRBJ1-1; perhaps TRBD1 as D (5 bases). The germline CDR1 and CDR2 sequences are SGHVS and FQNEAQ. The CDR3 runs to 15 residues. V was trimmed by 1 base and J by 4 bases, leaving 13 bases between them. CDR3 in amino acids: CASSLGEWGGTEAFF. CDR3 nucleotide sequence: TGTGCCAGCAGCTTAGGCGAATGGGGCGGCACTGAAGCTTTCTTT.

This chain's CDR3 is CASSLDSPNTGELFF. The CDR3 DNA sequence: TGCGCCAGCAGCTTGGACAGTCCGAACACCGGGGAGCTGTTTTTT. V is TRBV5-1 and J is TRBJ2-2; D uncertain. The V and J ends lost 0 bases and 0 bases respectively, with 6 bases between them. Germline CDR1 reads SGHRS; CDR2 reads YFSETQ. The CDR3 has 15 amino acids.

This chain connects TRBV7-9 to TRBJ1-3; D call uncertain. The CDR3 is 14 amino acids. Germline CDR1 SEHNR, CDR2 FQNEAQ (reference sequence). V gave up 7 bases and J gave up 0 bases, with 10 bases separating them. The CDR3 nucleotides are TGTGCCAGCATGCCGGGGTCCTCTGGAAACACCATATATTTT. Its translation: CASMPGSSGNTIYF.

The genes are TRBV15 and TRBJ2-1, with 12 positions matching TRBD2. There are 18 residues in the CDR3. J gave up 7 bases and V 3 bases, and 13 bases lay outside the gene matches. The germline V gene encodes CDR1 LNHNV and CDR2 YYDKDF (reference sequence). CDR3 nucleotides: TGTGCCACCAGCAGTGCTACCCTAGCGGGAGGGCGTCGGAATGAGCAGTTCTTC. It translates to CATSSATLAGGRRNEQFF.

The rearrangement uses TRBV6-5 and TRBJ2-7; the D gene is possibly TRBD2 (6 bases). CDR1 MNHEY and CDR2 SVGAGI come from the germline V gene. V was pared by 5 bases and J by 6 bases, with 17 bases between. CDR3 size: 14 residues. The CDR3 DNA sequence: TGTGCCAGCAGTATTGGGCAGGCCGGGGGCGAGCAGTACTTC. Residues: CASSIGQAGGEQYF.

The chain couples TRBV21-1 to TRBJ2-6; the DNA was not compared with TRBD1, the D call given in the table. TRBV21-1 is flagged as a pseudogene. The CDR3 extends over 20 amino acids. CDR3 protein: CASSKKDRGDLISGANGLTF. CDR3 DNA: TGTGCCAGCAGCAAAAAGGACAGGGGGGATCTAATCTCTGGGGCCAACGGCCTGACTTTC.

This chain joins TRBV29-1 and TRBJ2-3, with D possibly being TRBD1 (6 bases). CDR1 and CDR2 from the germline V gene are SQVTM and ANQGSEA. This CDR3 spans 15 amino acids. With 4 bases removed from V and 1 base from J, the gap between germline ends came to 15 bases. The CDR3 is CSVATTRGGTDTQYF. As DNA, the CDR3 is TGCAGCGTTGCAACGACCAGGGGCGGCACAGATACGCAGTATTTT.